A single sample is the source of the 14 T cell receptor beta chains below, sequenced in a study of cytomegalovirus exposure and HLA in healthy donors. Vbeta (60) and Jbeta (13) primers were used in the PCR. Some clones are missing from TCRdb's copy, which holds only in-frame ones; the method was immunoSEQ multiplex PCR. The table has 100,000 to 150,000 clones, approximately 80% seen once; the top ten hold around 1.3%. Material: PBMCs. Source of these receptors: a woman in her forties in good health and CMV-seronegative.

In its sample, this clone was seen once. V gene TRBV6-5 combines with J gene TRBJ1-1; 7 bases fit TRBD1. CDR1 is MNHEY and CDR2 is SVGAGI in the germline V gene. This CDR3 spans 15 amino acids. The ends lost 6 bases at V and 0 bases at J; junction bases unmatched: 7. The CDR3 spells CASSRTGLMNTEAFF. Here the CDR3 DNA reads TGTGCCAGCAGCAGGACAGGCCTTATGAACACTGAAGCTTTCTTT.

This clone was recorded at least ten times. The V gene is TRBV2, the J gene TRBJ1-1; a weak D match, TRBD1 (6 bases). The CDR3 covers 15 residues. Trimming took 5 bases from V and 6 from J, leaving 19 bases between them. Germline lookup yields CDR1 SNHLY and CDR2 FYNNEI. The CDR3 protein is CASSPGKGVGAEAFF. CDR3 nucleotide sequence: TGTGCCAGCAGTCCCGGAAAGGGGGTCGGGGCTGAAGCTTTCTTT.

This clone has only a few counts. The chain is built from TRBV7-6 and TRBJ1-4; tentative D call: TRBD1 (6 bases). Germline-derived CDR1 and CDR2 are SGHVS and FNYEAQ. The CDR3 totals 15 residues. V lost 0 bases to trimming and J lost 5 bases, with 10 bases between them. The CDR3, as DNA: TGTGCCAGCAGCTTAGCGGGGGGGCCAAATGAAAAACTGTTTTTT. Translating gives CASSLAGGPNEKLFF.

V usage is TRBV25-1 and J usage is TRBJ2-7; tentative D call: TRBD2 (5 bases). Germline V gene data show CDR1 as MGHDK and CDR2 as SYGVNS. CDR3 length: 13 amino acids. Trimming took 2 bases from V and 4 from J, leaving 9 bases between them. Written as DNA, the CDR3 is TGTGCCAGCAGTGAAACGGGGAAGTACGAGCAGTACTTC. The encoded protein is CASSETGKYEQYF.

This clone was observed a handful of times. The rearrangement joins TRBV7-2 to TRBJ2-7; TRBD2 matches at 11 bases. Trimming took 2 bases from V and 0 from J; bases not matched to a gene: 6. The length of the CDR3 is 17 residues. The germline CDR1 and CDR2 sequences are SGHTA and FQGNSA. The CDR3 is CASSLSRLAGGSYEQYF. The CDR3 coding sequence is TGTGCCAGCAGCTTATCTCGGCTAGCGGGGGGCTCCTACGAGCAGTACTTC. Looking up the rest from reference TRBV7-2 and TRBJ2-7 gives the full variable domain: GAGVSQSPSNKVTEKGKDVELRCDPISGHTALYWYRQSLGQGLEFLIYFQGNSAPDKSGLPSDRFSAERTGGSVSTLTIQRTQQEDSAVYLCASSLSRLAGGSYEQYFGPGTRLTVT.

Note on this clone: The junction departs from the called germline gene at one end, perhaps through a read error. The V and J genes are TRBV2 and TRBJ1-5; 12 nucleotides agree with TRBD1. Germline CDR1 SNHLY, CDR2 FYNNEI. The length of the CDR3 is 12 residues. For the CDR3, the DNA is TGTGCCAGCAGTGAAAGGGACAGGGGGCGCGTGTTT. Translating gives CASSERDRGRVF.

J is TRBJ1-2 and V is TRBV7-2; D ambiguous. Germline CDR1 is SGHTA and CDR2 is FQGNSA. V lost 6 bases and J lost 5, with 10 bases in between. This CDR3 spans 12 amino acids. This CDR3 reads CASRTEGYGYTF. Here the CDR3 DNA reads TGTGCCAGCAGGACGGAGGGATATGGCTACACCTTC.

The chain links TRBV5-4 to TRBJ2-1, with 9 bases matching TRBD2. V lost 0 bases and J lost 1; bases outside the gene matches: 8. Germline loops: CDR1 SGHNT, CDR2 YYREEE (reference sequence). The CDR3 is 18 amino acids. This chain's CDR3 is CASSLVVAGAPSYNEQFF. In nucleotides, the CDR3 is TGTGCCAGCAGCTTGGTGGTAGCGGGGGCCCCTTCCTACAATGAGCAGTTCTTC.

The chain employs TRBV19 and TRBJ2-7, with 9 bases fitting TRBD1. CDR1 is LNHDA and CDR2 is SQIVND in the germline V gene (reference sequence). The ends lost 6 bases at V and 4 bases at J; junction bases unmatched: 4. The CDR3 runs to 13 residues. The CDR3, as DNA: TGTGCCAGTAGCCGGGACAGGGTTTACGAGCAGTACTTC. Its protein is CASSRDRVYEQYF. The whole variable domain, filled in from reference TRBV19 and TRBJ2-7, reads DGGITQSPKYLFRKEGQNVTLSCEQNLNHDAMYWYRQDPGQGLRLIYYSQIVNDFQKGDIAEGYSVSREKKESFPLTVTSAQKNPTAFYLCASSRDRVYEQYFGPGTRLTVT.

The genes are TRBV5-1 and TRBJ1-2; TRBD1 aligns across 10 bases. The CDR3 is 16 residues long. V trimming: 1 base; J trimming: 2 bases; junction bases outside the gene matches: 5. The germline V gene has CDR1 SGHRS and CDR2 YFSETQ. This chain's CDR3 is CASSLTPGQGNYGYTF. DNA for the CDR3: TGCGCCAGCAGCTTGACACCGGGACAGGGGAACTATGGCTACACCTTC.

V is TRBV18 and J is TRBJ1-2; D gene unclear. CDR1 is KGHSH and CDR2 is LQKENI in the germline V gene. The V end lost 2 bases, the J end lost 4 bases, and 8 bases lay between the germline ends. The CDR3 consists of 13 residues. CDR3 protein: CASSPSEAYGYTF. In DNA, the CDR3 is TGTGCCAGCTCACCATCGGAGGCCTATGGCTACACCTTC.

This rearrangement joins TRBV19 to TRBJ1-1, with 7 bases identical to TRBD1. The J segment lost 5 bases and the V segment lost 10 bases, leaving 16 bases of the junction unmatched. Germline loops: CDR1 LNHDA, CDR2 SQIVND (reference sequence). This CDR3 spans 15 amino acids. The CDR3 here is CATTPIDRVGTEAFF. CDR3 nucleotide sequence: TGTGCCACCACCCCCATTGACAGGGTGGGAACTGAAGCTTTCTTT.

The genes are TRBV6-6 and TRBJ2-2; 8 nucleotides align to TRBD1. The junction had 6 bases not matched to a gene; V was cut back by 2 bases and J by 7 bases. Germline loops: CDR1 MNHNY, CDR2 SVGAGI (reference sequence). This CDR3 is built from 15 residues. CDR3 residues: CASSYGQGASGELFF. The CDR3 DNA is TGTGCCAGCAGTTACGGGCAGGGGGCAAGCGGGGAGCTGTTTTTT.

This clone was counted only a few times. This chain links TRBV25-1 with TRBJ1-1; D may be TRBD1 (5 bases). CDR3 length equals 15 residues. Germline V gives CDR1 MGHDK, CDR2 SYGVNS. With 1 base removed from V and 2 bases from J, the gap between germline ends came to 11 bases. The CDR3 reads CASSESPQGNTEAFF. The DNA for the CDR3 is TGTGCCAGCAGTGAATCCCCTCAGGGCAACACTGAAGCTTTCTTT.